This T cell receptor beta chain was captured by sequencing in a study of CD8 T cells in Susac syndrome. As for this clonotype: Its antigen is unknown.

cDNA came from approximately 0.5 to 1 ug RNA primed by random hexamers. Each CDR3 protein gets one entry after TCRdb re-called the immunoSEQ multiplex PCR reads with MiXCR. Here the sample spans around 85,000 distinct CDR3 sequences, more than 85% being singletons. Study conclusions and caveats: Susac-specific public clones found in total CD8+ repertoires numbered 15 to 20, and those in CD8+ TEMRA repertoires numbered several. In TEMRA cells and active patients, CD8+ clonal expansion in Susac reached its peak.

TEMRA cells were FACS-enriched, and CD8+ and CD4+ T cells were isolated negatively. This receptor was taken from a human donor with Susac syndrome. Sequenced: CD8+ T cells from PBMCs.

CDR3 sequence: CASSQDWGGLYEQYF. DNA of the CDR3: TGCGCCAGCAGCCAAGATTGGGGGGGTCTGTACGAGCAGTACTTC. The rearrangement joins TRBV4-3 to TRBJ2-7; TRBD2 aligns across 7 bases. CDR3 length: 15 residues. CDR1 LGHNA and CDR2 YSLEER come from the germline V gene. V shed 0 bases and J 4 bases; nucleotides not matched to a gene: 6.